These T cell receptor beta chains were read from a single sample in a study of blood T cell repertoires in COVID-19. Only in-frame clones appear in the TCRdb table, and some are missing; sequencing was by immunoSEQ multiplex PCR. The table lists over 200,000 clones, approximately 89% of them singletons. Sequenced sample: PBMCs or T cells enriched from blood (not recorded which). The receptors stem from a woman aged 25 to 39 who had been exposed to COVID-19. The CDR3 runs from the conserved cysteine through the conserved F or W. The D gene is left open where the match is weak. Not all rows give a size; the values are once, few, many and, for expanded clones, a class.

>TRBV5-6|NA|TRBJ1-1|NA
CASSRGFTEAFF
TGTGCCAGCAGCCGGGGGTTCACTGAAGCTTTCTTT
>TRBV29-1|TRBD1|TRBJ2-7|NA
CSVGTGAGSYEQYF
TGCAGCGTTGGGACAGGGGCAGGGTCCTACGAGCAGTACTTC
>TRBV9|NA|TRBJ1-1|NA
CASSVGGGLNTEAFF
TGTGCCAGCAGCGTAGGGGGAGGATTGAACACTGAAGCTTTCTTT
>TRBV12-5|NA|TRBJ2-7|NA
CASGLVLHGPGAYEQYF
TGTGCTAGTGGTTTGGTACTCCATGGACCGGGGGCCTACGAGCAGTACTTC
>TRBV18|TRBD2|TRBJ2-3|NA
CASSPPSREVERDTQYF
TGTGCCAGCTCACCACCGTCACGGGAGGTCGAAAGAGATACGCAGTATTTT
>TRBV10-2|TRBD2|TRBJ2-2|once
CASSEYLAANTGELFF
TGCGCCAGCAGTGAGTATCTAGCGGCGAACACCGGGGAGCTGTTTTTT
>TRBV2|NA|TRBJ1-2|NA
CASISVRDRDGYTF
TGTGCCAGCATTAGTGTCAGGGATAGGGATGGCTACACCTTC
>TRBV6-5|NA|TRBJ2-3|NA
CASSYSGSYTDTQYF
TGTGCCAGCAGTTACTCCGGTTCATACACAGATACGCAGTATTTT
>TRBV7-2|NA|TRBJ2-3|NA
CASSGKASVWGNTQYF
TGTGCCAGCAGCGGAAAGGCTAGCGTCTGGGGCAATACGCAGTATTTT
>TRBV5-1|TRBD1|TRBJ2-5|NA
CASSYQPGQGETQYF
TGCGCCAGCAGCTACCAACCGGGACAGGGTGAGACCCAGTACTTC
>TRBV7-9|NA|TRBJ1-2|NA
CASSLAAGVDGYTF
TGTGCCAGCAGCTTAGCGGCGGGGGTGGATGGCTACACCTTC
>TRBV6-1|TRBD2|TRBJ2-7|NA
CASSEESGSSYEQYF
TGTGCCAGCAGTGAAGAAAGCGGGAGCTCCTACGAGCAGTACTTC
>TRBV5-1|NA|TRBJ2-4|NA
CASSLGGDGKNIQYF
TGCGCCAGCAGCCTAGGAGGGGACGGGAAAAACATTCAGTACTTC
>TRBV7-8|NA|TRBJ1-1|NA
CASSFFVGRNTEAFF
TGTGCCAGCAGCTTTTTCGTGGGGAGGAACACTGAAGCTTTCTTT
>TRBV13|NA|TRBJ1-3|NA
CASSRTRGSWDTIYF
TGTGCCAGCAGCCGTACCAGGGGCTCGTGGGACACCATATATTTT